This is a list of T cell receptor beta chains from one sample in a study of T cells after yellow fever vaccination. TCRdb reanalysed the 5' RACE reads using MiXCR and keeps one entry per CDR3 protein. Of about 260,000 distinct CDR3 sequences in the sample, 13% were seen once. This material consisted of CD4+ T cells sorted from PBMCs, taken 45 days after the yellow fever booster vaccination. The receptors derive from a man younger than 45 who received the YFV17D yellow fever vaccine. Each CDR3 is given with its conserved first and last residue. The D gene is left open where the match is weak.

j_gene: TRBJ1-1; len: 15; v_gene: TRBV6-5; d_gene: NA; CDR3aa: CASSYLTNTGREAFF
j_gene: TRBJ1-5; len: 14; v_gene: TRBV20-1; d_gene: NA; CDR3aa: CSARDLDRNQPQHF
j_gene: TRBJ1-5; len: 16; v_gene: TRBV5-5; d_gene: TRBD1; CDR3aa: CASSPGTGVPEQPQHF
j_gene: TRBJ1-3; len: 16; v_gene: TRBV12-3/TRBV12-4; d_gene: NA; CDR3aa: CASSLGGVPGGNTIYF
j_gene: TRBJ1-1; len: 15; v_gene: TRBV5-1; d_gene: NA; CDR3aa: CASSLAAGYGTEAFF
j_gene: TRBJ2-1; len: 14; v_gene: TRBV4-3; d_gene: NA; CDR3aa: CASSQVGSYNEQFF
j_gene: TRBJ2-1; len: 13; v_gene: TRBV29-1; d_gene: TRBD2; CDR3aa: CSVTRLAGNEQFF
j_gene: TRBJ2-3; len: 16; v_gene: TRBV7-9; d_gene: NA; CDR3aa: CASSSTQRGWQDTQYF
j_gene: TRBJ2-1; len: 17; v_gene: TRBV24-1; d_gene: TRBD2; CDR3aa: CATSDPLTSRSYNEQFF
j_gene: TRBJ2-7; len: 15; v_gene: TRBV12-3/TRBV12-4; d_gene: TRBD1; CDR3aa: CASSFLDRSSYEQYF
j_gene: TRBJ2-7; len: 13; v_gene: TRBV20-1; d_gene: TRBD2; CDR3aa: CSAPRLAGEEQYF
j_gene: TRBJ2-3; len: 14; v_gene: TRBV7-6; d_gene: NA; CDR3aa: CASSWTEGSDTQYF
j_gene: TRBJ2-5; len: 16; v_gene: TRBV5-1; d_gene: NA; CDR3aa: CASSLDRIRGGETQYF
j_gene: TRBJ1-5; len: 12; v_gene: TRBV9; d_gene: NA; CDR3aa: CASSAPRQPQHF
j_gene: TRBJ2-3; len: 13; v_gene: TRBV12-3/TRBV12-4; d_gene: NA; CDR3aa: CASSFPGAETQYF
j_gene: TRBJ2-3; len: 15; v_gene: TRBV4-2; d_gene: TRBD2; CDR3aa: CASSLLSGSSDTQYF
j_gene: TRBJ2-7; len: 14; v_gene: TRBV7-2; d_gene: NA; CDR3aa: CASSLDRGWYEQYF
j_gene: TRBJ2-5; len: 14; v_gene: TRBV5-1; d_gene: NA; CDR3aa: CASSFPDREETQYF
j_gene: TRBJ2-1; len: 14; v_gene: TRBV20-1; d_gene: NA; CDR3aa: CSASEGGVINEQFF
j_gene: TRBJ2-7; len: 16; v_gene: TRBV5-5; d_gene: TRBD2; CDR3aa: CASSLGPGLAGDEQYF
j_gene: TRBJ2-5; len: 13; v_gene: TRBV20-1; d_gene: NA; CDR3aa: CSASGHGKETQYF
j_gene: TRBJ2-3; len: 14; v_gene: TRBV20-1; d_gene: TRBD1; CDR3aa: CSAPRDRVTDTQYF
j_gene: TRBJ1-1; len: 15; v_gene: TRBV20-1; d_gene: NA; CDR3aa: CSALVVGRGSTEAFF
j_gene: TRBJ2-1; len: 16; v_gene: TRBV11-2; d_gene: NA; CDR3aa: CASSLDGLREYNEQFF
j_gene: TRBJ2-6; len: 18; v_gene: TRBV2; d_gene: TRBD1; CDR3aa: CAISLTAGTASGANVLTF
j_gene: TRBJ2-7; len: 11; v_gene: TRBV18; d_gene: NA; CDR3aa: CASSEGEEQYF
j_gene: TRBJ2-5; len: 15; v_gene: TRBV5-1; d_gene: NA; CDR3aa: CASSLGPAQQETQYF
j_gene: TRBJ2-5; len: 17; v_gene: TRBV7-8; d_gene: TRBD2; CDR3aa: CAASKGRRREGGETQYF
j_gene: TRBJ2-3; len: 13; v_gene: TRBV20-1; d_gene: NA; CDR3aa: CSARTGATDTQYF
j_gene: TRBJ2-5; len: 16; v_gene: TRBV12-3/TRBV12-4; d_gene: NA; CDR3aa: CASSPGAWGFGETQYF
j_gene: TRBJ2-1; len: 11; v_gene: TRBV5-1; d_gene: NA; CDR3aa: CASSPQREQFF
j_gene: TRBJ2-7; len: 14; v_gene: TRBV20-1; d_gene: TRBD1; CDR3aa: CSARDVRDSYEQYF
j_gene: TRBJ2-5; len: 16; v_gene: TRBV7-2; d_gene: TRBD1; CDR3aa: CASSPGAGQGRETQYF
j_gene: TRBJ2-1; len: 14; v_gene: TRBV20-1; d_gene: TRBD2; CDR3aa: CSARGGTRRQEQFF
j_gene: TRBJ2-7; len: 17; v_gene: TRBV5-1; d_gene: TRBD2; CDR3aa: CASSLEPSGRAVAEQYF
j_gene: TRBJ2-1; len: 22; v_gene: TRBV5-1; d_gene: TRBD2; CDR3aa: CASSFVPGLGEDPTSSYNEQFF
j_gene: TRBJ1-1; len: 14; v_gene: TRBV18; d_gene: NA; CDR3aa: CASSPWRSGTEAFF
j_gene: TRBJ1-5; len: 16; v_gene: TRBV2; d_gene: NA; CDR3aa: CASSEGGGGRDQPQHF
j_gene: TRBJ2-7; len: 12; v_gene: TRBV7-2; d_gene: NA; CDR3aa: CASRGLRYEQYF
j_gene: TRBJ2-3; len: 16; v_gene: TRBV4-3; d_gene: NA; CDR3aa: CASSQDRSRVADTQYF
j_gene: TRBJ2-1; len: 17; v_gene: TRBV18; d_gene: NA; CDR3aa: CASSPPLVGPSYNEQFF
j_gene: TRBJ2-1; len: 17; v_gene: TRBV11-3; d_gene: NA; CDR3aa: CASSFTGVGRRNDEQFF
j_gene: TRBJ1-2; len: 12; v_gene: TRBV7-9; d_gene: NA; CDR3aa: CASSPQSVGYTF
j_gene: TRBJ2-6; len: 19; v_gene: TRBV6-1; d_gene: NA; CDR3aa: CASSKRTPGLISGANVLTF
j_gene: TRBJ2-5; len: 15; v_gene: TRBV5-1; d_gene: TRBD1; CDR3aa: CASSVQGAARETQYF
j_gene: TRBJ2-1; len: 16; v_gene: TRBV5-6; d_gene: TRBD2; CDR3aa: CASSLAELAGGDEQFF
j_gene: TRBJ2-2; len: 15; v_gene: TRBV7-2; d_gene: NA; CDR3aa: CASSFSSLNTGELFF
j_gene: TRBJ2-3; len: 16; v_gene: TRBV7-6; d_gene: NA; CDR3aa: CASSPLLQRSTDTQYF
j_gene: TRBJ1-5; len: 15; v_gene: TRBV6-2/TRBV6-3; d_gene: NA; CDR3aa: CASSYGQANNQPQHF
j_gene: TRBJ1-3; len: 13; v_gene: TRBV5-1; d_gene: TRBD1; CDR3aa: CASGTGSGNTIYF
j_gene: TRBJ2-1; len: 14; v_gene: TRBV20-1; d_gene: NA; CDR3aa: CSAPTRVSYNEQFF
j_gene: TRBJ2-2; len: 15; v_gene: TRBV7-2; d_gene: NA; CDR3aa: CASSFIQVVAGELFF
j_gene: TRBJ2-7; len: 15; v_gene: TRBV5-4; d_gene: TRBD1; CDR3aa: CATAVGGLRSYEQYF